A single sample gave rise to the 25 T cell receptor beta chains below, sequenced in a study of identical twins. TCRdb reanalysed the 5' RACE reads using MiXCR and keeps one entry per CDR3 protein. Of 240,000 or so distinct CDR3 sequences detected, roughly 7% appear once; the ten largest clones hold 3.5% to 4%. These data were likewise used in another study, on yellow fever vaccine responses in identical twins.

The sequenced material came from memory (CD45RO+) T cells sorted from blood. Receptor source: a woman under 30 in good health.

The chain recombines TRBV20-1 with TRBJ1-5, with D perhaps TRBD1 (5 bases). This CDR3 has 14 residues. Trimming took off 0 bases at V and 11 bases at J, with 17 bases between the two ends. The germline gives CDR1 DFQATT, CDR2 SNEGSKA (reference sequence). The CDR3 bases are TGCAGTGCTAGAGACTTTTCGGGGCTTACGACCCAGCATTTT. Its protein product is CSARDFSGLTTQHF.

This clonotype came up many times. CDR3 in amino acids: CSAQLNTGGNQPQHF. The CDR3 DNA reads TGCAGTGCACAGCTAAACACCGGAGGGAATCAGCCCCAGCATTTT. This rearrangement joins TRBV20-1 to TRBJ1-5, with no clear D. V lost 6 bases and J lost 4, with 19 bases in between. Germline CDR1 DFQATT, CDR2 SNEGSKA (reference sequence). The CDR3 extends over 15 amino acids.

This chain connects TRBV7-9 to TRBJ1-1; D unclear. Germline V gene sequence: CDR1 SEHNR, CDR2 FQNEAQ (reference sequence). The V end was cut by 0 bases, the J end by 0 bases, with 5 bases between. The CDR3 runs 14 residues. The CDR3 protein is CASSLARMNTEAFF. Here the CDR3 DNA reads TGTGCCAGCAGCTTAGCGAGAATGAACACTGAAGCTTTCTTT.

This clonotype was seen at least ten times. V and J are TRBV4-1 and TRBJ1-5, with D possibly being TRBD1 (5 bases). Trimming cost V 0 bases and J 7 bases, with 13 bases left between them. Germline assignment: CDR1 MGHRA and CDR2 YSYEKL. The CDR3 runs to 15 residues. The CDR3 loop is CASSQEDSEIQPQHF. CDR3 DNA: TGCGCCAGCAGCCAAGAAGACAGTGAGATCCAGCCCCAGCATTTT.

In this sample, this clonotype turned up many times. V gene TRBV12-3 or TRBV12-4 combines with J gene TRBJ1-5, with TRBD1 as a possible D gene (6 bases). The CDR3 spans 16 residues. Trimming took 6 bases from V and 6 from J, leaving 21 bases between them. This chain's CDR3 is CASSSGGGGGGQPQHF. CDR3 bases: TGTGCCAGCAGCAGTGGAGGTGGGGGCGGAGGTCAGCCCCAGCATTTT.

Only a few counts were recorded for this clonotype. The genes are TRBV2 and TRBJ2-1; TRBD1 agrees at 10 bases. This CDR3 spans 13 amino acids. V was pared by 6 bases and J by 7 bases, with 3 bases of the junction left unmatched. CDR1 SNHLY and CDR2 FYNNEI come from the germline V gene. The CDR3 is CASRGGQGNEQFF. CDR3 DNA: TGTGCCAGCAGGGGGGGACAGGGGAATGAGCAGTTCTTC.

This clonotype was counted a few times. The chain is built from TRBV5-1 and TRBJ2-5; 7 bases are a match to TRBD1. CDR3 length: 14 amino acids. J gave up 1 base and V 3 bases, and 3 bases lay outside the gene matches. CDR1 and CDR2 from the germline V gene are SGHRS and YFSETQ. The CDR3 sequence: CASSSGQSQETQYF. The CDR3 coding sequence is TGCGCCAGCAGCTCGGGACAGTCCCAAGAGACCCAGTACTTC.

The V gene is TRBV24-1, the J gene TRBJ2-3, with D perhaps matching TRBD2 (7 bases). Trimming shortened V by 3 bases and J by 8 bases, and 23 bases separated the two germline ends. The CDR3 runs 17 residues. CDR1 is KGHDR, CDR2 SFDVKD, per germline. The CDR3 reads CATSDPGGQGSRGTQYF. CDR3 DNA sequence: TGTGCCACCAGTGATCCGGGGGGACAAGGCTCAAGGGGTACGCAGTATTTT.

This clonotype occurred a few times. The rearrangement joins TRBV5-1 to TRBJ1-2; TRBD1 matches at 7 bases. This CDR3 is 14 amino acids long. In germline, CDR1 is SGHRS, CDR2 YFSETQ. V lost 0 bases, J lost 2 bases, and 1 base stayed unmatched. The CDR3 DNA sequence: TGCGCCAGCAGCTTGGTGACAGGGAACTATGGCTACACCTTC. This sequence encodes CASSLVTGNYGYTF. The full variable domain, in which reference TRBV5-1 and TRBJ1-2 provide the parts outside the CDR3, is KAGVTQTPRYLIKTRGQQVTLSCSPISGHRSVSWYQQTPGQGLQFLFEYFSETQRNKGNFPGRFSGRQFSNSRSEMNVSTLELGDSALYLCASSLVTGNYGYTFGSGTRLTVV.

This clonotype was recorded many times. This sequence joins TRBV5-1 and TRBJ1-5; D is undetermined. CDR3 length: 15 residues. Germline CDR1 is SGHRS and CDR2 is YFSETQ. The V end was cut by 10 bases, the J end by 0 bases, with 17 bases between. The CDR3, as DNA: TGCGCCGGACCGACGCCTCGTTATAGCAATCAGCCCCAGCATTTT. Translating it yields CAGPTPRYSNQPQHF. Full variable domain (remainder filled in from reference TRBV5-1 and TRBJ1-5): KAGVTQTPRYLIKTRGQQVTLSCSPISGHRSVSWYQQTPGQGLQFLFEYFSETQRNKGNFPGRFSGRQFSNSRSEMNVSTLELGDSALYLCAGPTPRYSNQPQHFGDGTRLSIL.

The chain recombines TRBV3-1 with TRBJ1-1; the D is unclear. Germline values: CDR1 LGHDT, CDR2 YNNKEL (reference sequence). The CDR3 loop spans 13 amino acids. Trimming took 6 bases from V and 7 from J, leaving 15 bases between them. The CDR3 bases are TGTGCCAGCAGGATAGGGCCGGGAGGTGAAGCTTTCTTT. Translated: CASRIGPGGEAFF.

This clonotype was seen more than once but under ten times. The J gene is TRBJ2-7, the V gene TRBV5-6; tentative D call: TRBD2 (5 bases). Trimming took off 6 bases at V and 3 bases at J, with 16 bases between the two ends. The germline V gene has CDR1 SGHDT and CDR2 YYEEEE. The CDR3 is 14 residues long. CDR3 sequence: CASTKGGSFYEQYF. The CDR3 nucleotides read TGTGCCAGCACGAAGGGCGGGTCGTTCTACGAGCAGTACTTC. Full variable domain (rest looked up from reference TRBV5-6 and TRBJ2-7): DAGVTQSPTHLIKTRGQQVTLRCSPKSGHDTVSWYQQALGQGPQFIFQYYEEEERQRGNFPDRFSGHQFPNYSSELNVNALLLGDSALYLCASTKGGSFYEQYFGPGTRLTVT.

This clonotype was counted between two and nine times. V and J are TRBV6-1 and TRBJ2-2; perhaps TRBD1 as D (6 bases). CDR1 is MNHNS and CDR2 is SASEGT in the germline V gene. The CDR3 covers 15 residues. The V gene lost 6 bases and the J gene lost 6 bases, with 17 bases spanning the gap. CDR3 loop: CASRLQGVGAGELFF. The CDR3 DNA sequence: TGTGCCAGCAGGCTACAGGGTGTAGGGGCCGGGGAGCTGTTTTTT.

Here the CDR3 reads CASSATGTGREKLFF. The CDR3 DNA reads as TGTGCCAGCAGCGCCACCGGGACAGGAAGGGAAAAACTGTTTTTT. V usage is TRBV7-9 and J usage is TRBJ1-4; 8 bases agree with TRBD1. The CDR3 length is 15 residues. From germline, CDR1 is SEHNR and CDR2 FQNEAQ (reference sequence). With V trimmed by 5 bases and J by 8 bases, 10 bases remained unmatched.

The rearrangement joins TRBV5-1 to TRBJ2-1, with unresolved D. Germline V gives CDR1 SGHRS, CDR2 YFSETQ. The CDR3 has 11 residues. V lost 7 bases and J 11 bases, leaving 13 bases between the germline ends. This CDR3 reads CASLGGSKQFF. CDR3 sequence (DNA): TGCGCCAGCCTCGGTGGGTCCAAGCAGTTCTTC. The full variable domain, completed using reference TRBV5-1 and TRBJ2-1, is KAGVTQTPRYLIKTRGQQVTLSCSPISGHRSVSWYQQTPGQGLQFLFEYFSETQRNKGNFPGRFSGRQFSNSRSEMNVSTLELGDSALYLCASLGGSKQFFGPGTRLTVL.

This clonotype has ten or more counts. The rearrangement joins TRBV7-2 to TRBJ2-2; D uncertain. The V gene's germline CDR1 is SGHTA and CDR2 FQGNSA. The CDR3 totals 14 residues. Trimming pared 3 bases from V and 2 bases from J, leaving 7 bases between. As DNA, the CDR3 is TGTGCCAGCAGCTTTCAGGATAACACCGGGGAGCTGTTTTTT. It is translated as CASSFQDNTGELFF.

This clonotype has a count of ten or more. The genes are TRBV3-1 and TRBJ1-1; perhaps TRBD1 as D (6 bases). There are 13 residues in the CDR3. V gave up 3 bases and J gave up 5 bases, with 10 bases separating them. Per germline, CDR1 LGHDT and CDR2 YNNKEL (reference sequence). The CDR3 region has the DNA TGTGCCAGCAGCCAGACCGGACAGACTGAAGCTTTCTTT. Residues: CASSQTGQTEAFF.

The chain links TRBV3-1 to TRBJ1-4; D uncertain. CDR1 LGHDT and CDR2 YNNKEL come from the germline V gene (reference sequence). Trimming pared 4 bases from V and 0 bases from J, leaving 12 bases between. This CDR3 comprises 16 residues. The CDR3 here is CASSLFNGATNEKLFF. For the CDR3, the DNA is TGTGCCAGCAGCCTATTTAACGGCGCAACTAATGAAAAACTGTTTTTT.

This clonotype was seen a few times. The chain uses TRBV19 and TRBJ2-2; D call uncertain. Between the trimmed V and J ends, which lost 6 bases and 4 bases, there was a span of 12 bases. CDR3 length: 14 residues. Germline lookup yields CDR1 LNHDA and CDR2 SQIVND (reference sequence). Here the CDR3 DNA reads TGTGCCAGTAGCCAACACGTTCGCACCGGGGAGCTGTTTTTT. Translation gives CASSQHVRTGELFF.

This clonotype was counted between two and nine times. This chain joins TRBV6-1 and TRBJ1-6; no reliable D call. The CDR3 is made up of 13 amino acids. In germline, CDR1 is MNHNS, CDR2 SASEGT. V lost 11 bases and J 5 bases, leaving 13 bases between the germline ends. The CDR3 coding sequence is TGTGCCTCCGGCGCTGAAAATAATTCACCCCTCCACTTT. Encoded protein: CASGAENNSPLHF.

This clonotype was seen a handful of times. The rearrangement uses TRBV24-1 and TRBJ2-1, with D possibly TRBD1 on 5 matching bases. CDR1 and CDR2 from the germline V gene are KGHDR and SFDVKD. The CDR3 covers 16 residues. Between the trimmed V and J ends, which lost 1 base and 5 bases, there was a span of 14 bases. CDR3 loop: CATSDFGPGQDNEQFF. Here the CDR3 DNA reads TGTGCCACCAGTGATTTCGGACCAGGGCAGGACAATGAGCAGTTCTTC.

This clonotype appeared many times. The rearrangement uses TRBV12-3 or TRBV12-4 and TRBJ1-6; D possibly corresponds to TRBD1 (5 bases). The CDR3 length is 15 residues. V shed 6 bases and J shed 7 bases, with 16 bases lying between them. The CDR3 DNA reads TGTGCCAGCAGGTCCCCCGGGACGACCAATTCACCCCTCCACTTT. It encodes CASRSPGTTNSPLHF.

This clonotype was found a few times. The rearrangement uses TRBV6-1 and TRBJ2-7, with 7 bases matching TRBD1. V trimming: 5 bases; J trimming: 1 base; junction bases outside the gene matches: 2. This CDR3 has 13 amino acids. Germline V gene sequence: CDR1 MNHNS, CDR2 SASEGT. In DNA, the CDR3 is TGTGCCAGCAGTAAGGACAGGTCCTACGAGCAGTACTTC. Translation: CASSKDRSYEQYF.

The chain combines TRBV5-1 with TRBJ2-3, with TRBD2 identical over 14 bases. This CDR3 spans 12 amino acids. Per germline, CDR1 SGHRS and CDR2 YFSETQ. With 7 bases clipped from V and 10 bases from J, the junction kept 2 bases outside the gene matches. Here the CDR3 reads CASGTSGSAQYF. The CDR3 bases are TGCGCCAGCGGGACTAGCGGGAGTGCGCAGTATTTT.

This clonotype was detected ten times or more. CDR3 sequence: CASSFVGGETQYF. The CDR3 nucleotides are TGTGCCAGCAGCTTCGTAGGGGGAGAGACCCAGTACTTC. The rearrangement links TRBV7-9 to TRBJ2-5, with D tentatively TRBD1 (6 bases). The germline gives CDR1 SEHNR, CDR2 FQNEAQ (reference sequence). The CDR3 sequence is 13 residues long. V was trimmed by 3 bases and J by 4 bases, leaving 9 bases between them. Drawing the rest from reference TRBV7-9 and TRBJ2-5, the complete variable domain is DTGVSQNPRHKITKRGQNVTFRCDPISEHNRLYWYRQTLGQGPEFLTYFQNEAQLEKSRLLSDRFSAERPKGSFSTLEIQRTEQGDSAMYLCASSFVGGETQYFGPGTRLLVL.